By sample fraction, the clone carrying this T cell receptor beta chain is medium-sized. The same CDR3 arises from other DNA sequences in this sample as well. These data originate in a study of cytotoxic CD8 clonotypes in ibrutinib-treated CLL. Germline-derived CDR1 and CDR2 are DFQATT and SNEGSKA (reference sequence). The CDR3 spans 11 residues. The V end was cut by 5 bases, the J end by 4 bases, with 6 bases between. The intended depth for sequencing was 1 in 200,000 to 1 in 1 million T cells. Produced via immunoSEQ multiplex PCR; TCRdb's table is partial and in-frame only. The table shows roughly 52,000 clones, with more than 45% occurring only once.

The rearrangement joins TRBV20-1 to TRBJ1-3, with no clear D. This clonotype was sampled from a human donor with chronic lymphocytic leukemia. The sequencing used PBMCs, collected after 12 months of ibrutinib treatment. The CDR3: CSALSGNTIYF. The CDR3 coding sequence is TGCAGTGCTTTATCGGGAAACACCATATATTTT.